The entry that follows covers one T cell receptor (beta chain) sequence. Its cognate antigen has yet to be identified. It has no much larger one-base neighbor in the sample; base qualities were not kept. The data are from a study of blood T cell repertoires in COVID-19 (dated by TCRdb to the early 2020s). Broadly, across the study: Samples from collaborators originated in the United States, Italy and Spain and spanned both the acute and convalescent phases of COVID-19. The material from the prospective study consisted of cDNA or gDNA derived from T cells, B-cell-depleted T cells, or PBMCs. Subjects who had been exposed to COVID-19, were actively infected with it, or had recovered from it provided the deeply sampled blood TCRbeta repertoires that made up the dataset. The repertoires were released in a freely available public database intended as a resource for research on the immune response to SARS-CoV-2. Samples came from the ongoing ImmuneRACE study (first 160 participants) plus 1,254 subjects from 6 global collaborators. Sample metadata almost always included a de-identified subject ID, COVID-19 status, age in years and sex. Where available, HLA class I and class II types were obtained from metadata supplied by the sample provider rather than from assay-based typing. Beyond this particular receptor, the publication reports: The amount of clinical and demographic metadata varied by source and participant and was provided uncurated.

TCRbeta CDR3 regions were amplified from genomic DNA using the immunoSEQ Assay, a bias-controlled multiplex PCR. As for how the authors treated the data: The number of nucleated cells in each sample was estimated by amplification of reference gene primers within the assay. To quantify the absolute abundance of each unique TCRbeta CDR3 rearrangement, sequence reads were collapsed and filtered. For each sample, productive Simpson clonality was calculated by taking the square root of Simpson's diversity index across productive rearrangements. TCRdb mirrors the immuneACCESS table, restricted to in-frame sequences. Some clones are absent from its copies; in checked studies, under half trace to an unresolved V gene, and the reason for the others is unknown. V, J and clone size are those of that table, while D and trimming were read from the DNA. The sample table lists roughly 120,000 clones, less than 95% of them with a count of one. 1.8% of the sample lies in the top ten.

Sequences MNHEY (CDR1) and SVGAGI (CDR2) are obtained from the germline V gene. The junction shows trimming of 6 bases on V and 3 bases on J, and the gene matches do not reach 4 bases of it. Taken from cysteine to phenylalanine, the CDR3 has 14 residues. This entry keeps only the CDR3 DNA: 42 bases, framed from base 1. Collaborating institutions collected whole blood in K2EDTA tubes following their own protocols. Collaborator samples were shipped for TCRbeta analysis as frozen whole blood, isolated PBMCs, or DNA extracted from either sample type. The rearrangement combines TRBV6-5 with TRBJ2-1; 8 bases in the junction line up with TRBD1. The sample taken for sequencing was peripheral blood. This TCR was sampled from a human donor with active COVID-19. The donor label of this sample is uncertain. The CDR3 corresponds to CASSDTGGYNEQFF. The bases are TGTGCCAGCAGCGATACAGGGGGCTACAATGAGCAGTTCTTC.